Listed here are 18 T cell receptor beta chains from one sample, sequenced in a study of CD8+ T cells in alopecia areata. The treatment is: oral pan-JAK inhibitor, 5-10 mg twice daily. It was cDNA, reverse transcribed from extracted RNA, that served as the sequencing template. Sequencing was performed with immunoSEQ multiplex PCR; in TCRdb, only in-frame clones are kept and a portion is missing. This sample has about 110,000 clones; roughly three fifths occur once, and the top ten carry 9.5% to 15%. Sequencing used CD8+ T cells sorted from blood, obtained at week 24, from a patient treated with tofacitinib. The receptors originated from a human donor with alopecia areata.

This chain uses TRBV29-1 with TRBJ2-7; TRBD1 might be the D (5 bases). Germline CDR1 and CDR2: SQVTM and ANQGSEA. Trimming stripped 7 bases from V and 3 bases from J, with 10 bases between. This CDR3 contains 11 residues. In DNA, the CDR3 is TGCAGCGCCGATGACAGCTACGAGCAGTACTTC. It codes for CSADDSYEQYF.

The rearrangement joins TRBV9 to TRBJ2-3, with D tentatively TRBD1 (6 bases). The V gene lost 4 bases and the J gene lost 0 bases, with 15 bases spanning the gap. Germline V lookup: CDR1 SGDLS, CDR2 YYNGEE. The CDR3 runs to 16 residues. DNA for the CDR3: TGTGCCAGCAGCCATCCGGGACACCTAAGCACAGATACGCAGTATTTT. Its translation: CASSHPGHLSTDTQYF. The whole variable domain, filled in from reference TRBV9 and TRBJ2-3, reads DSGVTQTPKHLITATGQRVTLRCSPRSGDLSVYWYQQSLDQGLQFLIQYYNGEERAKGNILERFSAQQFPDLHSELNLSSLELGDSALYFCASSHPGHLSTDTQYFGPGTRLTVL.

This clone was counted once. CDR3 protein: CASSYGGLTGELFF. CDR3 bases: TGTGCCAGCAGTTACGGGGGGCTCACCGGGGAGCTGTTTTTT. This chain links TRBV6-5 with TRBJ2-2; possibly TRBD1 or TRBD2 for D (6 bases each). The germline gives CDR1 MNHEY, CDR2 SVGAGI. The CDR3 totals 14 residues. V was shortened by 2 bases and J by 4 bases, with 8 bases between the two germline ends.

This clone was seen a single time. The chain combines TRBV7-9 with TRBJ1-4; D is undetermined. CDR1 SEHNR and CDR2 FQNEAQ come from the germline V gene (reference sequence). This CDR3 spans 16 amino acids. V lost 3 bases, J lost 0 bases, and 11 bases lay in between. The CDR3 loop reads CASSFGGQATNEKLFF. The CDR3 nucleotides are TGTGCCAGCAGCTTCGGCGGCCAGGCAACTAATGAAAAACTGTTTTTT.

The chain couples TRBV27 to TRBJ2-7; a weak D match, TRBD1 (6 bases). The CDR3 spans 15 residues. The ends were cut back, 5 bases at V and 3 bases at J, with 17 bases in the middle. Germline V gene data show CDR1 as MNHEY and CDR2 as SMNVEV (reference sequence). Written as DNA, the CDR3 is TGTGCCAGCAGTCCCAATCGGACAGACAACTACGAGCAGTACTTC. Protein: CASSPNRTDNYEQYF.

The genes are TRBV7-8 and TRBJ1-1; TRBD1 matches at 8 bases. The germline V gene encodes CDR1 SGHVS and CDR2 FQNEAQ. This CDR3 is 14 amino acids long. The junction had 11 bases not matched to a gene; V was cut back by 7 bases and J by 7 bases. The CDR3: CASTTWSGGGEAFF. CDR3 DNA: TGTGCCAGCACTACCTGGTCAGGGGGCGGTGAAGCTTTCTTT.

This sequence joins TRBV29-1 and TRBJ2-7; D remains unclear. V lost 4 bases, J lost 4 bases, and 8 bases lay in between. Per germline, CDR1 SQVTM and CDR2 ANQGSEA. The CDR3 totals 11 residues. The CDR3 loop reads CSVGVGYEQYF. CDR3 sequence (DNA): TGCAGCGTTGGCGTGGGGTACGAGCAGTACTTC.

The genes are TRBV5-6 and TRBJ1-2; possibly TRBD1 for D (5 bases). The germline CDR1 and CDR2 sequences are SGHDT and YYEEEE. The CDR3 loop spans 12 amino acids. The V gene lost 2 bases and the J gene lost 10 bases, with 12 bases spanning the gap. CDR3: CASSFQTALYTF. CDR3 DNA sequence: TGTGCCAGCAGCTTCCAGACAGCCCTCTACACCTTC.

This clone came up once. The V gene is TRBV15, the J gene TRBJ1-2, with D possibly TRBD1 on 5 matching bases. Trimming pared 4 bases from V and 6 bases from J, leaving 21 bases between. This CDR3 has 16 residues. CDR1 is LNHNV and CDR2 is YYDKDF in the germline V gene (reference sequence). CDR3 region: CATSNEWLGLIDGYTF. Written as DNA, the CDR3 is TGTGCCACCAGCAACGAGTGGTTGGGGCTGATTGATGGCTACACCTTC.

This chain joins TRBV7-9 and TRBJ2-5; no clear D. CDR1 and CDR2 (germline): SEHNR, FQNEAQ (reference sequence). The CDR3 has 16 residues. Trimming cost V 0 bases and J 0 bases, with 11 bases left between them. CDR3 in DNA: TGTGCCAGCAGCTTAGCGCGGCTCCCGTACCAAGAGACCCAGTACTTC. This sequence encodes CASSLARLPYQETQYF.

The chain carries TRBV19 and TRBJ2-3; 7 bases line up with TRBD1. V shed 5 bases, J shed 3 bases, and the junction held 8 bases outside the gene matches. CDR3 length: 15 residues. The germline V gene encodes CDR1 LNHDA and CDR2 SQIVND (reference sequence). The CDR3 coding sequence is TGTGCCAGTAGTCCTTGGACAGGCCCGACAGATACGCAGTATTTT. It codes for CASSPWTGPTDTQYF. The full variable domain, rest sourced from reference TRBV19 and TRBJ2-3, is DGGITQSPKYLFRKEGQNVTLSCEQNLNHDAMYWYRQDPGQGLRLIYYSQIVNDFQKGDIAEGYSVSREKKESFPLTVTSAQKNPTAFYLCASSPWTGPTDTQYFGPGTRLTVL.

The V and J genes are TRBV5-1 and TRBJ2-7; 11 positions agree with TRBD1. The length of the CDR3 is 14 residues. V was clipped by 4 bases and J by 7 bases; unmatched bases: 7. The germline V gene has CDR1 SGHRS and CDR2 YFSETQ. CDR3 nucleotide sequence: TGCGCCAGCAGCGTCGGACAGGGGGCGGTTGAGCAGTACTTC. Translated, it gives CASSVGQGAVEQYF.

This rearrangement joins TRBV4-1 to TRBJ1-2; D call uncertain. CDR1 is MGHRA, CDR2 YSYEKL, per germline. The CDR3 is made up of 13 amino acids. Trimming left V 0 bases short and J 12 bases short, with 14 bases between. The CDR3 nucleotides read TGCGCCAGCAGCCAAGACCCCGACCCTGGTCACACCTTC. Translating gives CASSQDPDPGHTF.

Only a few counts were recorded for this clone. DNA of the CDR3: TGTGCCAGCAGCGCGAAAGTAGCGGGGGCCCCCTACGAGCAGTACTTC. It specifies CASSAKVAGAPYEQYF. This chain joins TRBV9 and TRBJ2-7, with 9 bases aligning to TRBD2. Germline V gene data show CDR1 as SGDLS and CDR2 as YYNGEE. J gave up 2 bases and V 3 bases, and 9 bases lay outside the gene matches. The CDR3 is 16 amino acids.

The chain joins TRBV13 to TRBJ1-2; D is uncertain. Germline V gene data show CDR1 as PRHDT and CDR2 as FYEKMQ (reference sequence). The V and J ends lost 0 bases and 5 bases respectively, with 10 bases between them. The CDR3 is 14 residues long. CDR3 sequence reads: CASSLGAGDYGYTF. For the CDR3, the DNA is TGTGCCAGCAGCTTAGGAGCAGGCGATTATGGCTACACCTTC.

This clone was recorded a few times. The gene calls are TRBV18 and TRBJ1-4; perhaps TRBD1 as D (5 bases). V was shortened by 3 bases and J by 7 bases, with 9 bases between the two germline ends. CDR1 and CDR2 (germline): KGHSH, LQKENI. This CDR3 has 13 residues. The CDR3 reads CASSPSDSEKLFF. The CDR3 nucleotides are TGTGCCAGCTCACCGAGCGACAGTGAAAAACTGTTTTTT.

Here the CDR3 reads CASSPSGDTGELFF. Written as DNA, the CDR3 is TGTGCCAGCAGCCCTAGCGGGGACACCGGGGAGCTGTTTTTT. V is TRBV4-2 and J is TRBJ2-2; 9 bases map to TRBD2. Germline V gene lookup returns CDR1 LGHNA and CDR2 YNFKEQ. After removal of 4 bases from V and 3 bases from J, the junction contained 0 bases not matched to a gene. The CDR3 covers 14 residues.

This clone was counted a few times. The V gene is TRBV5-4, the J gene TRBJ2-3; TRBD1 matches 9 bases. Germline V gene sequence: CDR1 SGHNT, CDR2 YYREEE (reference sequence). J was trimmed by 2 bases and V by 3 bases; bases with no gene match: 1. The CDR3 totals 14 residues. As DNA, the CDR3 is TGTGCCAGCAGCTGGGACAGGGTCACAGATACGCAGTATTTT. It codes for CASSWDRVTDTQYF.